This passage covers 32 T cell receptor beta chains from one sample sequenced in a study of OX40 agonist ivuxolimab in advanced cancers. Some clones are missing from TCRdb's copy, which holds only in-frame ones; the method was immunoSEQ multiplex PCR. The table lists roughly 56,000 clones, about 83% of them singletons. The source was CD4+ or CD8+ T cells sorted from blood, collected in a trial of the OX40 agonist ivuxolimab. The receptors originated from an adult with an advanced solid tumor such as melanoma, head and neck, liver or kidney cancer.

The chain employs TRBV11-2 and TRBJ2-3; D may be TRBD2 (6 bases). V dropped 7 bases and J dropped 1 base, with 12 bases sitting between them. The length of the CDR3 is 14 residues. Germline CDR1 SGHAT, CDR2 FQNNGV. The CDR3 is CASTLTGGTDTQYF. CDR3 sequence (DNA): TGTGCCAGCACCCTTACGGGGGGCACAGATACGCAGTATTTT.

This chain joins TRBV28 and TRBJ2-1, with D perhaps assigned TRBD1 or TRBD2 (5 bases each). Trimming pared 6 bases from V and 9 bases from J, leaving 27 bases between. This CDR3 is built from 17 residues. Per germline, CDR1 MDHEN and CDR2 SYDVKM. Here the CDR3 reads CASRTVSARGPSGEQFF. CDR3 nucleotide sequence: TGTGCCAGCAGGACAGTCTCAGCGAGAGGGCCATCGGGTGAGCAGTTCTTC.

V is TRBV9 and J is TRBJ2-5; 11 bases align to TRBD2. The CDR3 runs to 18 residues. Losses at the gene ends were 0 bases for V and 7 bases for J; bases not matched to a gene: 14. From germline, CDR1 is SGDLS and CDR2 YYNGEE. DNA of the CDR3: TGTGCCAGCAGCGTAGAGCCGACGGGACTAGCGGTGCGGGGGACCCAGTACTTC. Residues: CASSVEPTGLAVRGTQYF.

Regarding this clone: Because the CDR3 is missing its conserved closing phenylalanine or tryptophan, this is likely a read error. This chain connects TRBV10-3 to TRBJ2-7; 7 nucleotides align to TRBD1. This CDR3 is 12 amino acids long. Looked up from germline, CDR1 is ENHRY and CDR2 is SYGVKD. Germline trimming cut 10 bases from V and 2 bases from J; bases unmatched to any gene: 5. In DNA, the CDR3 is TGTGCCACCAGGGACAGCCCCTACGAGCAGTACCTC. Translated: CATRDSPYEQYL.

CDR3 residues: CASSVSGQGARNTIYF. CDR3 DNA: TGTGCCAGCAGTGTTTCGGGACAGGGGGCAAGAAACACCATATATTTT. The chain recombines TRBV6-1 with TRBJ1-3, with TRBD1 matching over 12 bases. Germline CDR1 and CDR2: MNHNS and SASEGT. V shed 4 bases and J 5 bases; nucleotides not matched to a gene: 6. The CDR3 is made up of 16 amino acids.

This chain connects TRBV19 to TRBJ2-7; maybe TRBD2 (5 bases). The germline V gene has CDR1 LNHDA and CDR2 SQIVND (reference sequence). Trimming cost V 5 bases and J 7 bases, with 21 bases left between them. The CDR3 loop spans 15 amino acids. CDR3: CASSPAAGPRLEQYF. The CDR3 coding sequence is TGTGCCAGTAGTCCGGCGGCGGGCCCCCGGCTGGAGCAGTACTTC.

The chain couples TRBV29-1 to TRBJ1-1; TRBD1 matches at 7 bases. The germline gives CDR1 SQVTM, CDR2 ANQGSEA. The CDR3 spans 13 residues. V dropped 7 bases and J dropped 0; count of bases not matched to a gene: 5. This chain's CDR3 is CSARQGLNTEAFF. CDR3 sequence (DNA): TGCAGCGCTAGACAGGGATTGAACACTGAAGCTTTCTTT.

This clone was recorded once. The chain combines TRBV5-4 with TRBJ2-6; D not certain. Germline CDR1 and CDR2: SGHNT and YYREEE (reference sequence). V lost 3 bases to trimming and J lost 4 bases, with 11 bases between them. This CDR3 is built from 15 residues. DNA for the CDR3: TGTGCCAGCAGCTCTGGGCCACAGGGGGCCAACGTCCTGACTTTC. This sequence encodes CASSSGPQGANVLTF. Based on the CDR3 plus reference TRBV5-4 and TRBJ2-6, the full variable domain is ETGVTQSPTHLIKTRGQQVTLRCSSQSGHNTVSWYQQALGQGPQFIFQYYREEENGRGNFPPRFSGLQFPNYSSELNVNALELDDSALYLCASSSGPQGANVLTFGAGSRLTVL.

V is TRBV11-3 and J is TRBJ2-7; D is possibly TRBD2 (5 bases). Germline CDR1 and CDR2: SGHNT and YENEEA. Trimming left V 5 bases short and J 11 bases short, with 19 bases between. The CDR3 covers 13 residues. CDR3 amino acids: CASSQEVKAIKYF. The CDR3 DNA follows: TGTGCCAGCAGCCAGGAGGTAAAGGCTATAAAGTACTTC.

The V gene is TRBV4-1, the J gene TRBJ1-1; TRBD1 is a possible D gene (6 bases). CDR1 is MGHRA and CDR2 is YSYEKL in the germline V gene. The CDR3 sequence is 15 residues long. V was cut by 0 bases and J by 3 bases, with 11 bases left in between. CDR3 sequence: CASSQDVGADTEAFF. The CDR3 coding sequence is TGCGCCAGCAGCCAAGATGTGGGGGCCGACACTGAAGCTTTCTTT.

The rearrangement uses TRBV27 and TRBJ2-3; the D gene is possibly TRBD2 (5 bases). The CDR3 is made up of 15 amino acids. Germline V gene sequence: CDR1 MNHEY, CDR2 SMNVEV (reference sequence). The V gene lost 2 bases and the J gene lost 1 base, with 10 bases spanning the gap. CDR3 nucleotide sequence: TGTGCCAGCAGTTTAGGATGGACTGGCACAGATACGCAGTATTTT. Its protein product is CASSLGWTGTDTQYF.

This rearrangement joins TRBV10-2 to TRBJ2-7; 8 bases fit TRBD1. The CDR3 sequence is 15 residues long. Trimming at V came to 4 bases and at J to 5 bases, leaving 10 bases not matched to a gene. Germline V gives CDR1 WSHSY, CDR2 SAAADI. CDR3 nucleotides: TGCGCCAGCAGTGTGGTAGGACAGGGCTTCCACGAGCAGTACTTC. This sequence encodes CASSVVGQGFHEQYF.

The chain links TRBV19 to TRBJ2-2, with 7 bases fitting TRBD1. The trim removed 0 bases at V and 6 bases at J, leaving 7 bases unmatched. Germline CDR1 and CDR2: LNHDA and SQIVND (reference sequence). CDR3 length equals 16 residues. Here the CDR3 DNA reads TGTGCCAGTAGTATAGAGGGGGACAGCTGGGCCGGGGAGCTGTTTTTT. It translates to CASSIEGDSWAGELFF. The full variable domain, its missing parts supplied by reference TRBV19 and TRBJ2-2, is DGGITQSPKYLFRKEGQNVTLSCEQNLNHDAMYWYRQDPGQGLRLIYYSQIVNDFQKGDIAEGYSVSREKKESFPLTVTSAQKNPTAFYLCASSIEGDSWAGELFFGEGSRLTVL.

The CDR3 region is CASSLDTGGFTGELFF. The DNA for the CDR3 is TGCGCCAGCAGCTTGGATACAGGGGGCTTCACCGGGGAGCTGTTTTTT. The chain has TRBV5-1 and TRBJ2-2, with 9 positions matching TRBD1. With 0 bases clipped from V and 4 bases from J, the junction kept 4 bases outside the gene matches. Germline V gene lookup returns CDR1 SGHRS and CDR2 YFSETQ. The CDR3 totals 16 residues.

The V and J genes are TRBV5-1 and TRBJ2-1; TRBD2 is a possible D gene (5 bases). CDR1 is SGHRS and CDR2 is YFSETQ in the germline V gene. Trimming stripped 2 bases from V and 6 bases from J, with 9 bases between. The CDR3 spans 13 residues. CDR3 loop: CASSFSSGNEQFF. The CDR3 DNA reads as TGCGCCAGCAGCTTCTCGAGCGGCAATGAGCAGTTCTTC.

The chain links TRBV5-1 to TRBJ1-2, with D maybe TRBD1 (6 bases). CDR3 length equals 14 residues. Germline V gives CDR1 SGHRS, CDR2 YFSETQ. Deletions cut 2 bases from V and 4 bases from J, with 12 bases between. CDR3 residues: CASSFLDSLYGYTF. The CDR3 DNA reads as TGCGCCAGCAGCTTTTTGGACAGTCTCTATGGCTACACCTTC.

This clone was observed a few times. The chain has TRBV5-1 and TRBJ1-1; no firm D call. Germline CDR1 SGHRS, CDR2 YFSETQ. The CDR3 has 14 amino acids. Trimming removed 0 bases at V and 5 bases at J, with 11 bases between. CDR3 region: CASSLGGRGTEAFF. In nucleotides, the CDR3 is TGCGCCAGCAGCTTGGGAGGGCGAGGGACTGAAGCTTTCTTT.

V usage is TRBV29-1 and J usage is TRBJ1-2; D is ambiguous. The CDR3 covers 15 residues. Germline values: CDR1 SQVTM, CDR2 ANQGSEA. Trimming cost V 0 bases and J 3 bases, with 14 bases left between them. CDR3: CSVEDSIESHYGYTF. CDR3 DNA: TGCAGCGTTGAAGATTCGATAGAATCTCACTATGGCTACACCTTC.

The rearrangement uses TRBV5-4 and TRBJ2-1, with 12 bases matching TRBD2. Trimming took 0 bases from V and 7 from J; bases not matched to a gene: 5. In germline, CDR1 is SGHNT, CDR2 YYREEE (reference sequence). This CDR3 contains 16 residues. The CDR3 loop reads CASSLGLAGVRNEQFF. The CDR3 region has the DNA TGTGCCAGCAGCTTGGGACTAGCGGGAGTCAGGAATGAGCAGTTCTTC. The full variable domain, its missing parts supplied by reference TRBV5-4 and TRBJ2-1, is ETGVTQSPTHLIKTRGQQVTLRCSSQSGHNTVSWYQQALGQGPQFIFQYYREEENGRGNFPPRFSGLQFPNYSSELNVNALELDDSALYLCASSLGLAGVRNEQFFGPGTRLTVL.

The V gene is TRBV9, the J gene TRBJ2-1; 9 bases are shared with TRBD1. With 0 bases clipped from V and 5 bases from J, the junction kept 3 bases outside the gene matches. Germline values: CDR1 SGDLS, CDR2 YYNGEE. The CDR3 runs to 15 residues. The CDR3 DNA reads as TGTGCCAGCAGCGTAGCCGGGACAGGGAACAATGAGCAGTTCTTC. This encodes CASSVAGTGNNEQFF.

This sequence joins TRBV20-1 and TRBJ2-7; 7 nucleotides agree with TRBD1. Looked up from germline, CDR1 is DFQATT and CDR2 is SNEGSKA (reference sequence). CDR3 size: 11 residues. V dropped 3 bases and J dropped 7; count of bases not matched to a gene: 3. The CDR3 protein is CSARTGIEQYF. As DNA, the CDR3 is TGCAGTGCTAGGACAGGGATAGAGCAGTACTTC.

This clone came up a few times. The chain joins TRBV11-3 to TRBJ1-1; 7 bases fit TRBD1. The CDR3 runs 13 residues. Per the germline V gene, CDR1 is SGHNT and CDR2 is YENEEA. The J segment lost 4 bases and the V segment lost 4 bases, leaving 3 bases of the junction unmatched. The CDR3: CASSSDRLTEAFF. For the CDR3, the DNA is TGTGCCAGCAGCTCGGACAGGCTCACTGAAGCTTTCTTT.

J is TRBJ2-5 and V is TRBV7-9, with 7 bases aligning to TRBD2. The CDR3 covers 14 residues. With V trimmed by 5 bases and J by 2 bases, 5 bases remained unmatched. Germline values: CDR1 SEHNR, CDR2 FQNEAQ (reference sequence). The CDR3 spells CASSDSGIQETQYF. CDR3 sequence (DNA): TGTGCCAGCAGCGACAGCGGGATTCAAGAGACCCAGTACTTC.

The chain links TRBV7-6 to TRBJ2-7; 9 nucleotides line up with TRBD2. The V gene end was trimmed by 0 bases and the J gene end by 7 bases; junction bases not matched to a gene: 4. The germline V gene has CDR1 SGHVS and CDR2 FNYEAQ. The CDR3 is made up of 14 amino acids. CDR3 in DNA: TGTGCCAGCAGCTTAGCTAGCGGGAGTGAGGAGCAGTACTTC. This gives the protein CASSLASGSEEQYF.

The CDR3 sequence: CAISNQGDGYTF. As DNA, the CDR3 is TGTGCCATCAGCAATCAGGGGGATGGCTACACCTTC. The rearrangement links TRBV10-3 to TRBJ1-2, with 7 bases identical to TRBD1. CDR1 ENHRY and CDR2 SYGVKD come from the germline V gene. The CDR3 sequence is 12 residues long. Germline trimming cut 6 bases from V and 6 bases from J; bases unmatched to any gene: 4.

In this sample, this clone turned up once. The chain recombines TRBV7-9 with TRBJ1-2; 7 bases map to TRBD1. The V gene end was trimmed by 3 bases and the J gene end by 4 bases; junction bases not matched to a gene: 8. The CDR3 runs 15 residues. Germline V gene data show CDR1 as SEHNR and CDR2 as FQNEAQ (reference sequence). The CDR3 sequence: CASSLAGTESYGYTF. In nucleotides, the CDR3 is TGTGCCAGCAGCTTGGCCGGGACAGAGAGCTATGGCTACACCTTC.

This chain uses TRBV7-9 with TRBJ2-3; D unclear. Germline CDR1 reads SEHNR; CDR2 reads FQNEAQ (reference sequence). V lost 2 bases, J lost 1 base, and 10 bases lay in between. CDR3 length equals 15 residues. The CDR3 loop reads CASSLSSGGTDTQYF. In nucleotides, the CDR3 is TGTGCCAGCAGCTTATCGTCCGGAGGCACAGATACGCAGTATTTT.

This chain links TRBV5-6 with TRBJ2-2; no definite D call. This CDR3 spans 15 amino acids. Looked up from germline, CDR1 is SGHDT and CDR2 is YYEEEE. V lost 2 bases and J 0 bases, leaving 8 bases between the germline ends. CDR3 DNA sequence: TGTGCCAGCAGCTTTCTGACCTCGAACACCGGGGAGCTGTTTTTT. Translating gives CASSFLTSNTGELFF.

The chain couples TRBV14 to TRBJ2-5, with D perhaps TRBD2 (6 bases). CDR1 and CDR2 from the germline V gene are SGHDN and FVKESK. This CDR3 region has 15 residues. V shed 0 bases and J shed 2 bases, with 10 bases lying between them. The CDR3 sequence: CASSQDETRQETQYF. The CDR3 DNA reads as TGTGCCAGCAGCCAAGATGAGACTAGGCAAGAGACCCAGTACTTC.

V usage is TRBV18 and J usage is TRBJ2-3; TRBD2 is a possible D gene (5 bases). Between the trimmed V and J ends, which lost 1 base and 0 bases, there was a span of 20 bases. CDR3 length: 19 residues. The germline V gene has CDR1 KGHSH and CDR2 LQKENI. In nucleotides, the CDR3 is TGTGCCAGCTCACCACGGGAGCTGAGGGCGAGCGGTAGCACAGATACGCAGTATTTT. Translating gives CASSPRELRASGSTDTQYF.

The V call is TRBV7-9, the J call TRBJ2-6; no definite D call. V shed 0 bases and J shed 4 bases, with 4 bases lying between them. Germline values: CDR1 SEHNR, CDR2 FQNEAQ (reference sequence). CDR3 size: 14 residues. The CDR3 region is CASSLAAGANVLTF. The CDR3 DNA follows: TGTGCCAGCAGCTTAGCCGCGGGGGCCAACGTCCTGACTTTC.

V gene TRBV9 combines with J gene TRBJ2-1; 7 nucleotides align to TRBD2. CDR1 is SGDLS and CDR2 is YYNGEE in the germline V gene. The V and J ends lost 0 bases and 6 bases, in that order; junction bases with no gene match: 9. The CDR3 contains 16 residues. The DNA of the CDR3 is TGTGCCAGCAGCGTAGGATGGTGGGAGGGTCGCAATGAGCAGTTCTTC. Protein product: CASSVGWWEGRNEQFF.